This T cell receptor beta chain was sequenced for a study of T cell clonotyping in hematopoietic cell transplantation. General study points: Cells were unsorted, so CD4 and CD8 contributions were not separated.

CDR1 and CDR2 (germline): LGHNA, YSLEER. The CDR3 sequence is 15 residues long. Trimming stripped 0 bases from V and 5 bases from J, with 11 bases between. In regard to this clone: As yet, its antigen is unknown.

Method: immunoSEQ multiplex PCR; TCRdb's copy keeps in-frame clones and lacks some. Of roughly 9,000 clones listed, under 90% are singletons. Samples: about 28 days before transplant, then days 30, 100 and 180 after. The receptor was derived from a male patient between 60 and 69 years old who had an allogeneic stem cell transplant from an unrelated donor, so the T cells may come from the graft donor. Some clones in this sample may be carry-over from other donors' samples. This material consisted of PBMCs, taken at the time of graft-versus-host disease after allogeneic stem cell transplant. The rearrangement joins TRBV4-3 to TRBJ1-5; possible D gene TRBD1, 5 bases. The CDR3 DNA is TGCGCCAGCAGCCAAGAGTGGTCCAGGGATCAGCCCCAGCATTTT. It is translated as CASSQEWSRDQPQHF.